This T cell receptor (beta chain) was observed in a study of shared clonotypes between healthy human individuals. Clones were sequenced by immunoSEQ multiplex PCR, and TCRdb holds only the in-frame ones, with some missing. The sample contains some 510,000 clones, around 74% of which appear only once. Findings and limits, study-wide: The researchers took only blood, and tissue repertoires probably look different.

In the case of this clone: As yet, its antigen is unknown.

All the donors were Caucasian adults who lived in Nashville, Tennessee. The ends were cut back, 5 bases at V and 5 bases at J, with 10 bases in the middle. This CDR3 contains 13 residues. Germline V gene lookup returns CDR1 LNHDA and CDR2 SQIVND (reference sequence). The TCR originated in a woman aged 40 to 50 in good health. Some clones in this sample may be carry-over from other donors' samples. The chain has TRBV19 and TRBJ2-1; D may be TRBD2 (6 bases). Sequences were obtained from PBMCs. The CDR3 DNA is TGTGCCAGTAGTTGGCGGGGCGACAATGAGCAGTTCTTC. Protein product: CASSWRGDNEQFF.